Shown below are 17 T cell receptor beta chains from a single sample sequenced in a study of T cell changes during pregnancy in multiple sclerosis. Libraries were prepared by immunoSEQ multiplex PCR; TCRdb keeps only in-frame clonotypes and omits some of them. The sample lists some 38,000 clones; around 91% were seen once. Sequencing used CD4+ T cells from peripheral blood mononuclear cells, obtained in the second trimester of pregnancy. The source of these receptors is a female donor in good health, enrolled as a control in a pregnancy study.

V is TRBV6-5 and J is TRBJ2-7, with D perhaps matching TRBD1 (6 bases). Germline V CDR1 and CDR2: MNHEY, SVGAGI. Between the trimmed V and J ends, which lost 6 bases and 4 bases, there was a span of 16 bases. This CDR3 has 14 amino acids. The CDR3 nucleotides are TGTGCCAGCAGCCCCGGCAGGGGTGGTTACGAGCAGTACTTC. It specifies CASSPGRGGYEQYF.

The chain is built from TRBV18 and TRBJ1-1; D perhaps matches TRBD1 (5 bases). The germline V and J ends were trimmed by 2 bases and 8 bases, with 18 bases remaining between them. The CDR3 totals 15 residues. In germline, CDR1 is KGHSH, CDR2 LQKENI. This chain's CDR3 is CASSPLLQETAEAFF. CDR3 nucleotide sequence: TGTGCCAGCTCACCATTATTACAGGAGACGGCGGAAGCTTTCTTT.

V and J are TRBV2 and TRBJ1-5, with a weak D call TRBD1 (5 bases). From germline, CDR1 is SNHLY and CDR2 FYNNEI. V was cut by 4 bases and J by 3 bases, with 10 bases left in between. The CDR3 runs 14 residues. CDR3 sequence reads: CASSGQGPNQPQHF. The CDR3 DNA reads TGTGCCAGCAGTGGGCAGGGCCCCAATCAGCCCCAGCATTTT.

The V and J genes are TRBV5-6 and TRBJ2-3; the D gene is possibly TRBD1 (6 bases). V was shortened by 0 bases and J by 0 bases, with 11 bases between the two germline ends. Germline CDR1 reads SGHDT; CDR2 reads YYEEEE. The CDR3 has 16 amino acids. DNA for the CDR3: TGTGCCAGCAGCTTGGCCACAGGGACCAGCACAGATACGCAGTATTTT. This sequence encodes CASSLATGTSTDTQYF.

The sample holds one count of this clone. The J gene is TRBJ2-7, the V gene TRBV7-2, with TRBD1 matching over 7 bases. The CDR3 sequence is 15 residues long. V lost 1 base to trimming and J lost 3 bases; unmatched junction nucleotides: 6. Germline CDR1 reads SGHTA; CDR2 reads FQGNSA. The CDR3 region has the DNA TGTGCCAGCAGCTTAGACCCGGGACAGCGCTACGAGCAGTACTTC. Its translation is CASSLDPGQRYEQYF. The full variable domain, in which reference TRBV7-2 and TRBJ2-7 provide the parts outside the CDR3, is GAGVSQSPSNKVTEKGKDVELRCDPISGHTALYWYRQSLGQGLEFLIYFQGNSAPDKSGLPSDRFSAERTGGSVSTLTIQRTQQEDSAVYLCASSLDPGQRYEQYFGPGTRLTVT.

CDR3: CASSQLGVPNYGYTF. The CDR3 DNA follows: TGTGCCAGCAGCCAGTTGGGAGTACCTAACTATGGCTACACCTTC. The chain carries TRBV5-4 and TRBJ1-2; D is ambiguous. The germline V and J ends were trimmed by 4 bases and 0 bases, with 13 bases remaining between them. This CDR3 is built from 15 residues. Germline-derived CDR1 and CDR2 are SGHNT and YYREEE (reference sequence). Full variable domain (outside the CDR3, taken from reference TRBV5-4 and TRBJ1-2): ETGVTQSPTHLIKTRGQQVTLRCSSQSGHNTVSWYQQALGQGPQFIFQYYREEENGRGNFPPRFSGLQFPNYSSELNVNALELDDSALYLCASSQLGVPNYGYTFGSGTRLTVV.

In its sample, this clone was seen once. V is TRBV28 and J is TRBJ1-2; TRBD1 agrees at 7 bases. The trim removed 7 bases at V and 2 bases at J, leaving 4 bases unmatched. The germline gives CDR1 MDHEN, CDR2 SYDVKM. The CDR3 contains 13 residues. Here the CDR3 DNA reads TGTGCCAGCACGCCGGGACAGAACTATGGCTACACCTTC. Translation: CASTPGQNYGYTF.

The chain recombines TRBV5-1 with TRBJ2-5, with D perhaps matching TRBD1 (6 bases). Germline CDR1 is SGHRS and CDR2 is YFSETQ. V was clipped by 6 bases and J by 5 bases, with 11 bases between them. The CDR3 consists of 12 residues. CDR3 sequence: CASTGQGETQYF. CDR3 bases: TGCGCCAGCACTGGTCAGGGGGAGACCCAGTACTTC.

The chain has TRBV4-3 and TRBJ2-3; D not certain. The CDR3 runs 14 residues. Germline CDR1 reads LGHNA; CDR2 reads YSLEER. Trimming stripped 2 bases from V and 2 bases from J, with 8 bases between. The CDR3 DNA sequence: TGCGCCAGCAGCCAATTGGCCACCACAGATACGCAGTATTTT. This encodes CASSQLATTDTQYF.

The chain couples TRBV7-9 to TRBJ1-6; D possibly corresponds to TRBD1 (6 bases). CDR3 length: 15 amino acids. CDR1 and CDR2 from the germline V gene are SEHNR and FQNEAQ (reference sequence). Trimming removed 2 bases at V and 6 bases at J, with 11 bases between. For the CDR3, the DNA is TGTGCCAGCAGCTTAATGGGGGCGGGTAATTCACCCCTCCACTTT. This sequence encodes CASSLMGAGNSPLHF.

The chain is built from TRBV5-1 and TRBJ1-1; D is unresolved. The V end was cut by 6 bases, the J end by 1 base, with 10 bases between. CDR1 is SGHRS, CDR2 YFSETQ, per germline. The length of the CDR3 is 13 residues. CDR3 residues: CASNDGRNTEAFF. The CDR3 nucleotides are TGCGCCAGCAACGATGGCCGGAACACTGAAGCTTTCTTT.

The chain joins TRBV10-3 to TRBJ1-4; maybe TRBD1 (6 bases). The CDR3 sequence is 15 residues long. Trimming cost V 0 bases and J 2 bases, with 7 bases left between them. Per the germline V gene, CDR1 is ENHRY and CDR2 is SYGVKD. This CDR3 is CAISESDRTNEKLFF. CDR3 sequence (DNA): TGTGCCATCAGTGAGTCCGACAGGACTAATGAAAAACTGTTTTTT.

J is TRBJ2-5 and V is TRBV7-6; D may be TRBD1 (6 bases). V lost 1 base, J lost 3 bases, and 9 bases lay in between. This CDR3 contains 14 residues. Germline assignment: CDR1 SGHVS and CDR2 FNYEAQ. The CDR3 DNA is TGTGCCAGCAGCTTAGGACAGGCCAAAGAGACCCAGTACTTC. Its translation is CASSLGQAKETQYF.

This rearrangement joins TRBV30 to TRBJ2-4; 7 nucleotides agree with TRBD1. The CDR3 is 15 amino acids. From germline, CDR1 is GTSNPN and CDR2 SVGIG (reference sequence). J was trimmed by 0 bases and V by 2 bases; bases with no gene match: 4. In DNA form, the CDR3 reads TGTGCCTGGAGTCAGGACAGGCTAGCCAAAAACATTCAGTACTTC. Translating it yields CAWSQDRLAKNIQYF.

This chain uses TRBV5-4 with TRBJ2-5; perhaps TRBD2 as D (6 bases). This CDR3 has 18 residues. V gave up 3 bases and J gave up 1 base, with 22 bases separating them. Germline V CDR1 and CDR2: SGHNT, YYREEE (reference sequence). The CDR3 sequence: CASSSGVPGLRGQETQYF. In DNA form, the CDR3 reads TGTGCCAGCAGCTCTGGGGTCCCGGGGTTGCGGGGCCAAGAGACCCAGTACTTC.

The genes are TRBV5-1 and TRBJ1-5, with a tentative D call TRBD1 (6 bases). This CDR3 has 13 residues. CDR1 and CDR2 (germline): SGHRS, YFSETQ. V was trimmed by 1 base and J by 5 bases, leaving 7 bases between them. The CDR3 loop reads CASSLSGDQPQHF. Here the CDR3 DNA reads TGCGCCAGCAGCTTGTCAGGGGATCAGCCCCAGCATTTT. The full variable domain, its missing parts supplied by reference TRBV5-1 and TRBJ1-5, is KAGVTQTPRYLIKTRGQQVTLSCSPISGHRSVSWYQQTPGQGLQFLFEYFSETQRNKGNFPGRFSGRQFSNSRSEMNVSTLELGDSALYLCASSLSGDQPQHFGDGTRLSIL.

J is TRBJ1-2 and V is TRBV7-9; D possibly corresponds to TRBD1 (5 bases). Germline loops: CDR1 SEHNR, CDR2 FQNEAQ (reference sequence). This CDR3 spans 14 amino acids. V dropped 1 base and J dropped 4 bases, with 10 bases sitting between them. CDR3 coding DNA: TGTGCCAGCAGCTTAGTTCAGGGCTCCTATGGCTACACCTTC. This sequence encodes CASSLVQGSYGYTF. The full variable domain, in which reference TRBV7-9 and TRBJ1-2 provide the parts outside the CDR3, is DTGVSQNPRHKITKRGQNVTFRCDPISEHNRLYWYRQTLGQGPEFLTYFQNEAQLEKSRLLSDRFSAERPKGSFSTLEIQRTEQGDSAMYLCASSLVQGSYGYTFGSGTRLTVV.